The text below deals with one T cell receptor beta chain. What it binds is unknown. The data were obtained in a study of siplizumab effects on memory and regulatory T cells. Study-level points and caveats: Versus more than 25% in controls, the mappable alloreactive CD4+ clones averaged nearly 70% Treg-derived with siplizumab. In unstimulated cells, naive T cells appeared more diverse than memory T cells and seemed major alloresponse contributors. Most proliferating CD4+ or CD8+ clones, roughly 75-97%, had no naive or memory assignment. Assignment to unstimulated subsets succeeded for only a minor fraction of the alloreactive clones.

CDR1 is SEHNR and CDR2 is FQNEAQ in the germline V gene (reference sequence). The CDR3 runs to 15 residues. V lost 6 bases, J lost 7 bases, and 8 bases stayed unmatched. Profiled with immunoSEQ multiplex PCR; TCRdb holds only in-frame clones, not every one. This sample yields some 100,000 clones, of which about 94% are seen a single time; 1% to 1.5% belongs to the top ten. The TCR originated in a human donor in good health. The chain uses TRBV7-9 and TRBJ2-2; 10 nucleotides match TRBD2. Input material: non-Treg CD4+ T cells sorted from blood. CDR3 sequence reads: CASRFSSGSIGELFF. The DNA for the CDR3 is TGTGCCAGCAGGTTCTCTAGCGGGAGTATCGGGGAGCTGTTTTTT. Full variable domain (missing parts from reference TRBV7-9 and TRBJ2-2): DTGVSQNPRHKITKRGQNVTFRCDPISEHNRLYWYRQTLGQGPEFLTYFQNEAQLEKSRLLSDRFSAERPKGSFSTLEIQRTEQGDSAMYLCASRFSSGSIGELFFGEGSRLTVL.